This TCR beta chain comes out of a study of Graves' ophthalmopathy and Graves' hyperthyroidism. Study-level results: Blood repertoires reportedly contained most expanded thyroid clonotypes above 0.001 frequency.

Ophthalmopathy cases showed moderate-to-severe activity, scoring CAS ≥3 and NOSPECS ≥4, with duration under 3 months. Pregnant or lactating patients and those with other autoimmune diseases or uncontrolled infections were excluded. With respect to this clonotype: The antigen is not known.

V shed 6 bases and J shed 4 bases, with 12 bases lying between them. Germline values: CDR1 SQVTM, CDR2 ANQGSEA. The CDR3 has 12 residues. RNA transcripts served as template for amplifying TCR beta CDR3 sequences. HTBI-primed RT-PCR formed the first round, and a multiplex PCR formed the second. From the multiplex PCR reads, TCRdb called clonotypes with MiXCR, one entry per CDR3 protein. Among hundreds of thousands of distinct CDR3 sequences listed, 35% to 50% were seen once. This sequence joins TRBV29-1 and TRBJ1-1; no clear D gene. This clonotype originated in an adult man with Graves' ophthalmopathy. The sample taken for sequencing was peripheral blood. The CDR3 coding sequence is TGCAGCGTAAGGCAGGAGAGCACTGAAGCTTTCTTT. Protein: CSVRQESTEAFF.